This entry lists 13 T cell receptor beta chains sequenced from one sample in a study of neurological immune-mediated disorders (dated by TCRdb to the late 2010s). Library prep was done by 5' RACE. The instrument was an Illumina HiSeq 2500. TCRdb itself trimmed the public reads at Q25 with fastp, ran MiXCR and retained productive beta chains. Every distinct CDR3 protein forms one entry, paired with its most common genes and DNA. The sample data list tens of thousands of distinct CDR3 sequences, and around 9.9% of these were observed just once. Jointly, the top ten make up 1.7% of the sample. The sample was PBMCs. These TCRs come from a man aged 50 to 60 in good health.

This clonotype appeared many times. The chain's CDR3 is CATSDLGGGTYNEQFF. The CDR3 region has the DNA TGTGCCACCAGTGATTTGGGCGGGGGGACCTACAATGAGCAGTTCTTC. The chain uses TRBV24-1 and TRBJ2-1; TRBD2 matches 8 bases. CDR3 size: 16 residues. Per the germline V gene, CDR1 is KGHDR and CDR2 is SFDVKD. The V segment lost 0 bases and the J segment 2 bases; nucleotides outside the gene matches: 2.

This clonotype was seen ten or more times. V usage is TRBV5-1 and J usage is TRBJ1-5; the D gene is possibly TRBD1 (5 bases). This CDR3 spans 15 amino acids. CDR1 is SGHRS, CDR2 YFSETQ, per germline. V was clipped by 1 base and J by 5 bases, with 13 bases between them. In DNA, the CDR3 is TGCGCCAGCAGCTTGCAGGGCTGGTCTGATCAGCCCCAGCATTTT. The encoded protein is CASSLQGWSDQPQHF. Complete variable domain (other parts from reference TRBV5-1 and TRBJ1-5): KAGVTQTPRYLIKTRGQQVTLSCSPISGHRSVSWYQQTPGQGLQFLFEYFSETQRNKGNFPGRFSGRQFSNSRSEMNVSTLELGDSALYLCASSLQGWSDQPQHFGDGTRLSIL.

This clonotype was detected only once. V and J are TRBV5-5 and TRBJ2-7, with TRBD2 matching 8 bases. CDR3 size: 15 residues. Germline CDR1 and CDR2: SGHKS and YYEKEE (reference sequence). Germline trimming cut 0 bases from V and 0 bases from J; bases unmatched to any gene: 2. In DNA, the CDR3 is TGTGCCAGCAGCTTGGTTAGCGGGAACTCCTACGAGCAGTACTTC. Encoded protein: CASSLVSGNSYEQYF.

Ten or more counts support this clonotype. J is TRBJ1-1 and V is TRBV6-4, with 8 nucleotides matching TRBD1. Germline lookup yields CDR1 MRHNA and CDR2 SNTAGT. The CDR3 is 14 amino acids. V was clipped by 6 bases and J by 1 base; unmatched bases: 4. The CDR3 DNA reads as TGTGCCAGCAGGACAGGGGTTGAGAACACTGAAGCTTTCTTT. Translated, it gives CASRTGVENTEAFF.

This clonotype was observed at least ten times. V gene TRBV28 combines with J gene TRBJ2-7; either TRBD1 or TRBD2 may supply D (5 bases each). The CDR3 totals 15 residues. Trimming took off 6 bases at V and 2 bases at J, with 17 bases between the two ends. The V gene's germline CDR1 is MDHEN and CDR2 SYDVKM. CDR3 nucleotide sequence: TGTGCCAGCAGCCACGGGGCCTCCTCCACCTACGAGCAGTACTTC. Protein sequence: CASSHGASSTYEQYF. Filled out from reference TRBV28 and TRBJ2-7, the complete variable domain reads DVKVTQSSRYLVKRTGEKVFLECVQDMDHENMFWYRQDPGLGLRLIYFSYDVKMKEKGDIPEGYSVSREKKERFSLILESASTNQTSMYLCASSHGASSTYEQYFGPGTRLTVT.

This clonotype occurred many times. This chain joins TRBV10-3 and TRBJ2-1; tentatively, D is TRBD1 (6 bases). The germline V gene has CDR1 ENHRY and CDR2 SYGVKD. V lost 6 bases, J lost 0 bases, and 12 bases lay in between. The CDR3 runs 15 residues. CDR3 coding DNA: TGTGCCATCAGCACCACAGGGAGCTCCTACAATGAGCAGTTCTTC. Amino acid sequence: CAISTTGSSYNEQFF.

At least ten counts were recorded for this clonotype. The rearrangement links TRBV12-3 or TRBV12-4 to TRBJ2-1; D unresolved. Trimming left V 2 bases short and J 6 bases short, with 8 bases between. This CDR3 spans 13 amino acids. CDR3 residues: CASSLSGRNEQFF. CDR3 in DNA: TGTGCCAGCAGTTTAAGTGGCCGCAATGAGCAGTTCTTC.

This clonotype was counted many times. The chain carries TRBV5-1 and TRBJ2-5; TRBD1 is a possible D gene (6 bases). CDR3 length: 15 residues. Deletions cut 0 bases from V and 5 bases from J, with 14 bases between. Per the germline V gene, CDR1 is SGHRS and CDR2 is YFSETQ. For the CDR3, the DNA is TGCGCCAGCAGCTTGGTTGGGGGCGCGAGGGAGACCCAGTACTTC. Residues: CASSLVGGARETQYF.

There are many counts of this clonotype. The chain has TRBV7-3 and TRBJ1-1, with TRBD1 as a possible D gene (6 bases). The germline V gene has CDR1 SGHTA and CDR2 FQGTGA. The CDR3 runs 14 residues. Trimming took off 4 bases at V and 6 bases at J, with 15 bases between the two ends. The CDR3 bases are TGTGCCAGCAGCTCCCTGGGACACGGGGCTGAAGCTTTCTTT. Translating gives CASSSLGHGAEAFF.

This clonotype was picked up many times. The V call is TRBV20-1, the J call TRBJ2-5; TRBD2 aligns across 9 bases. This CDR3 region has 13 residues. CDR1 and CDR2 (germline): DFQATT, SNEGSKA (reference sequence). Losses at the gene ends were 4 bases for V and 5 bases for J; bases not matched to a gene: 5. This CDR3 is CSAIAGVLETQYF. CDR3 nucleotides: TGCAGTGCTATAGCGGGAGTTTTGGAGACCCAGTACTTC.

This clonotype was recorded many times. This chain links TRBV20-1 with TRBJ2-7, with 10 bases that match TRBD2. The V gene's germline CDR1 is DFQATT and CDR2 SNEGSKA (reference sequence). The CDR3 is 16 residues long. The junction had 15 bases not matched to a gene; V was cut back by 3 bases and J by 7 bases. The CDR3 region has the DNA TGCAGTGCTAGTCCGTTAGAGGGTAGCGGGAGGAGAGAGCAGTACTTC. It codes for CSASPLEGSGRREQYF.

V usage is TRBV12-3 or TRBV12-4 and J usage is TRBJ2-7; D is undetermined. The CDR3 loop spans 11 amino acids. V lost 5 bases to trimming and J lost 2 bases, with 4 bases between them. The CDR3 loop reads CASSITYEQYF. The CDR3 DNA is TGTGCCAGCAGTATTACCTACGAGCAGTACTTC.

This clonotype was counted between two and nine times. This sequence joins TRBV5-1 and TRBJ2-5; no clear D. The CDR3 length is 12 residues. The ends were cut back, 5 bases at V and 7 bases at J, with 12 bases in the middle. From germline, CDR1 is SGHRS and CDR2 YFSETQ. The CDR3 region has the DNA TGCGCCAGCAGGCCTGAAATGGGGACCCAGTACTTC. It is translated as CASRPEMGTQYF.